This T cell receptor (beta chain) was retrieved from a study of blood T cells in healthy people across ages. Study findings and constraints: Researchers judged that diversity estimates from one million T cells fell short of true values. Naive CD4+ cell counts and diversity both ran higher in long-lived than in aged donors.

This clonotype was found a few times. What it binds is not known. A second PCR, run for roughly 6 to 11 cycles, used a sample-barcoded 5' primer plus a J-beta primer mix. TCRdb itself ran the 5' RACE reads through MiXCR, one entry per CDR3 protein. The table lists about 780,000 distinct CDR3 sequences, around 45% of them singletons. Sequencing input: blood. This clonotype originated in an older man in good health.

CDR3 sequence: CASSVAGTNSYEQYF. CDR3 bases: TGTGCCAGCAGCGTTGCCGGGACCAACTCCTACGAGCAGTACTTC. The gene calls are TRBV9 and TRBJ2-7; either TRBD1 or TRBD2 may fit D (5 bases each). This CDR3 contains 15 residues. CDR1 is SGDLS, CDR2 YYNGEE, per germline. V lost 2 bases, J lost 0 bases, and 12 bases lay in between.